The 2 T cell receptor beta chains presented below share a single source sample, sequenced in a study of early T cells in non-severe SARS-CoV-2 infection listed by TCRdb under 2021. The library was generated by 5' RACE. TCRdb names NextSeq 500 as the instrument used. The raw public reads went through TCRdb reprocessing: fastp at Q25, MiXCR clone calling, in-frame beta chains kept. Entries are consolidated by CDR3 protein sequence, retaining the most common genes and DNA. The sample includes around 25,000 distinct CDR3 sequences, with approximately 4% observed a single time. The top ten constitute over 9% of the sample. The sample consisted of whole blood. The source is an adult who was a healthcare worker with PCR-confirmed SARS-CoV-2 infection or an uninfected control (not recorded which).

The chain couples TRBV18 to TRBJ1-6; TRBD1 might be the D (5 bases). The CDR3 consists of 16 residues. Trimming shortened V by 6 bases and J by 12 bases, and 24 bases separated the two germline ends. Per germline, CDR1 KGHSH and CDR2 LQKENI. The CDR3 is CASSTSDIGSGGPLHF. In DNA, the CDR3 is TGTGCCAGCTCCACGTCGGACATCGGCTCCGGGGGACCCCTCCACTTT.

This clonotype was observed many times. This sequence joins TRBV9 and TRBJ2-7, with D perhaps TRBD1 (5 bases). This CDR3 is built from 14 residues. Trimming removed 2 bases at V and 0 bases at J, with 9 bases between. Germline V lookup: CDR1 SGDLS, CDR2 YYNGEE. The CDR3 is CASSVSTDSYEQYF. The CDR3 DNA follows: TGTGCCAGCAGCGTCTCGACAGACTCCTACGAGCAGTACTTC.